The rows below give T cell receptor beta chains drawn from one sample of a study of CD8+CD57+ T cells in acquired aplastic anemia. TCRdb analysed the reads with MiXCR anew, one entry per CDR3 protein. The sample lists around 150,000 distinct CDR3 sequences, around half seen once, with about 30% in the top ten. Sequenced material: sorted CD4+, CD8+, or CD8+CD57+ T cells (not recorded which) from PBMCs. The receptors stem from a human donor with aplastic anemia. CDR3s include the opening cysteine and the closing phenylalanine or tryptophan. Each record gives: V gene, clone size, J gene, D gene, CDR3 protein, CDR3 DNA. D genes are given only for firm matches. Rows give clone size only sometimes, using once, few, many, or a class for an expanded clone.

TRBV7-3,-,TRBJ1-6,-,CASSSGLGSPLHF,TGTGCCAGCAGCTCGGGACTAGGTTCACCCCTCCACTTT
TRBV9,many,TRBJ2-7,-,CASSVAGLSYEQYF,TGTGCCAGCAGCGTAGCGGGGCTTTCCTACGAGCAGTACTTC
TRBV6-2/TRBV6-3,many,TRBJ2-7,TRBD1,CASSYSRTGLPTVVDEQYF,TGTGCCAGCAGTTACTCCCGGACAGGGTTGCCCACCGTGGTTGACGAGCAGTACTTC
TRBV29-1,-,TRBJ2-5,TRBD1,CSVDEAGGKTQYF,TGCAGCGTTGATGAGGCAGGGGGCAAGACCCAGTACTTC
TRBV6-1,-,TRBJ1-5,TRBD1,CASTEGTVYSNQPQHF,TGTGCCAGCACTGAAGGGACAGTGTATAGCAATCAGCCCCAGCATTTT
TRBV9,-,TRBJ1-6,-,CASSSLHF,TGTGCCAGCAGCTCCCTACACTTT
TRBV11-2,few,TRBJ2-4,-,CASSFGRGDQAKNIQYF,TGTGCCAGCAGCTTTGGCAGAGGAGATCAAGCCAAAAACATTCAGTACTTC
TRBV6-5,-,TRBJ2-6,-,CASSYLDGNSGANVLTF,TGTGCCAGCAGTTACTTGGATGGGAATTCTGGGGCCAACGTCCTGACTTTC
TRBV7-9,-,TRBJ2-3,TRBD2,CATLAGASTDTQYF,TGTGCCACACTAGCGGGAGCTAGCACAGATACGCAGTATTTT
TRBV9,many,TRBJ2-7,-,CASSAHGDYTYEQYF,TGTGCCAGCAGCGCCCACGGCGATTATACCTACGAGCAGTACTTC
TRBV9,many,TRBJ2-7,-,CASSDGADVRLREQYF,TGTGCCAGCAGCGACGGGGCGGATGTTCGTCTTCGCGAGCAGTACTTC
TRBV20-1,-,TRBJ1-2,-,CSASGQYIYGYTF,TGCAGTGCTAGCGGGCAGTACATCTATGGCTACACCTTC
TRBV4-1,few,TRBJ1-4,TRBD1,CASSQETGVEEKLFF,TGCGCCAGCAGCCAGGAGACAGGGGTCGAAGAAAAACTGTTTTTT
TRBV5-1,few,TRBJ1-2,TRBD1,CASSTGTGASWGGYTF,TGCGCCAGCAGCACTGGGACAGGGGCCTCTTGGGGTGGCTACACCTTC
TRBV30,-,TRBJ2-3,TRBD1,CAWSPSGDRGTDTQYF,TGTGCCTGGAGTCCATCTGGGGACAGGGGGACAGATACGCAGTATTTT
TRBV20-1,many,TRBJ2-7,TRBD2,CSANQREPYEQYF,TGCAGTGCTAACCAGCGGGAGCCGTACGAGCAGTACTTC
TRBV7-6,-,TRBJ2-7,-,CASSPSISTYEQYF,TGTGCCAGCAGCCCCTCTATCAGCACCTACGAGCAGTACTTC
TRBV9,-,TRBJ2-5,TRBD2,CASSVAGGLQETQYF,TGTGCCAGCAGCGTAGCGGGGGGGCTCCAAGAGACCCAGTACTTC
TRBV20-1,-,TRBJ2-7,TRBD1,CSARRDRGSYEQYF,TGCAGTGCTAGAAGGGACAGGGGCTCCTACGAGCAGTACTTC
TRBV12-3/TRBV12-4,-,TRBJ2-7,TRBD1,CASSFSGGHYEQYF,TGTGCCAGCAGTTTCTCAGGGGGCCATTACGAGCAGTACTTC
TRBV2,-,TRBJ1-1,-,CASLERGRTEAFF,TGTGCCAGCCTCGAGAGGGGGAGAACTGAAGCTTTCTTT
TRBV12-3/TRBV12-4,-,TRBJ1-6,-,CASSLGRPLHF,TGTGCCAGCAGTTTGGGTAGGCCCCTCCACTTT
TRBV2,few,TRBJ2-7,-,CASSDYSYYEQYF,TGTGCCAGCAGTGACTACAGTTACTACGAGCAGTACTTC
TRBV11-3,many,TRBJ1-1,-,CASSYPITEAFF,TGTGCCAGCAGCTATCCAATCACTGAAGCTTTCTTT
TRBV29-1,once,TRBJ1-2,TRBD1,CSVEGRGRLYTF,TGCAGCGTTGAGGGCAGGGGGCGCCTCTACACCTTC
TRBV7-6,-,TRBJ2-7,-,CASSSAGTDSYEQYF,TGTGCCAGCAGCTCCGCCGGGACGGATTCCTACGAGCAGTACTTC
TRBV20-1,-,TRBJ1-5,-,CSATTGPADQPQHF,TGCAGTGCTACCACGGGGCCCGCGGATCAGCCCCAGCATTTT
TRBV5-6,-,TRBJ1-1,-,CASSWGGPVAEAFF,TGTGCCAGCAGTTGGGGGGGCCCCGTGGCGGAAGCTTTCTTT
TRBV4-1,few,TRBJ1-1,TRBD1,CASSQDMGQEERMNTEAFF,TGCGCCAGCAGCCAAGATATGGGACAGGAAGAGAGGATGAACACTGAAGCTTTCTTT
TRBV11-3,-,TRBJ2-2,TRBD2,CASSSLAGANTGELFF,TGTGCCAGCAGCTCCCTAGCGGGCGCGAACACCGGGGAGCTGTTTTTT
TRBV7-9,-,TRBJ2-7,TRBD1,CASSSLDRGLYEQYF,TGTGCCAGCAGCTCCCTCGACAGGGGGCTTTACGAGCAGTACTTC
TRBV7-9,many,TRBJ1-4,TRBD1,CASSLRQGVGEKLFF,TGTGCCAGCAGCTTGAGACAGGGAGTAGGGGAAAAACTGTTTTTT
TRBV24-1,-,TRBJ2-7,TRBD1,CATSDYTGTGSHEQYF,TGTGCCACCAGTGATTACACCGGGACAGGTAGCCACGAGCAGTACTTC
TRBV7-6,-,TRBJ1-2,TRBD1,CASGGGAIYGYTF,TGTGCCAGCGGAGGGGGCGCAATCTATGGCTACACCTTC
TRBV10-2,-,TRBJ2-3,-,CASSDQSTDTQYF,TGCGCCAGCAGTGACCAATCCACAGATACGCAGTATTTT
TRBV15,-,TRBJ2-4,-,CATSRLQGISIQYF,TGTGCCACCAGCAGGCTACAGGGTATCAGCATTCAGTACTTC
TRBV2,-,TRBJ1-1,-,CASRGTGVGEAFF,TGTGCCAGCAGGGGGACGGGGGTCGGTGAAGCTTTCTTT
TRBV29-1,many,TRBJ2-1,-,CSVESDNEQFF,TGCAGCGTTGAATCGGACAATGAGCAGTTCTTC
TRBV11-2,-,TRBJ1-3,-,CASSLGAQGGNTIYF,TGTGCCAGCAGCTTAGGGGCGCAAGGTGGAAACACCATATATTTT
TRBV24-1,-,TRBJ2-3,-,CATQGSTDTQYF,TGTGCCACTCAGGGTAGCACAGATACGCAGTATTTT
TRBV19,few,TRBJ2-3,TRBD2,CASSSSGTTDTQYF,TGTGCCAGTAGTTCCAGCGGGACCACAGATACGCAGTATTTT
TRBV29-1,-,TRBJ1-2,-,CSVEVVGAGYGYTF,TGCAGCGTTGAAGTTGTGGGGGCCGGCTATGGCTACACCTTC
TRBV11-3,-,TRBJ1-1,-,CASSEAGSPGTEAFF,TGTGCCAGCAGCGAGGCAGGATCGCCGGGCACTGAAGCTTTCTTT
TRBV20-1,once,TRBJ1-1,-,CSAYQGIEAEAFF,TGCAGTGCTTACCAGGGGATAGAGGCTGAAGCTTTCTTT
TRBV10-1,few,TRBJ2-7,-,CASSAKGPNYEQYF,TGCGCCAGCAGTGCAAAGGGGCCTAACTACGAGCAGTACTTC
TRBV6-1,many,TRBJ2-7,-,CASSTYGLGSYEQYF,TGTGCCAGCAGTACTTATGGACTGGGCTCCTACGAGCAGTACTTC
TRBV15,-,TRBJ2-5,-,CATSRDIHEGETQYF,TGTGCCACCAGCAGAGATATCCATGAAGGGGAGACCCAGTACTTC
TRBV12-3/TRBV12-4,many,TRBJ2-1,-,CASSFLYNEQFF,TGTGCCAGCAGCTTCCTATACAATGAGCAGTTCTTC
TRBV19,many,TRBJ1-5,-,CASMPGAGVAPQHF,TGTGCCAGTATGCCGGGGGCAGGGGTTGCGCCCCAGCATTTT
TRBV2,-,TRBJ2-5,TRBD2,CASYRLAGQETQYF,TGTGCCAGCTACAGACTAGCGGGACAAGAGACCCAGTACTTC
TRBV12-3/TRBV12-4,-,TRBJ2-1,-,CASSLGMYNEQFF,TGTGCCAGCAGTTTAGGGATGTACAATGAGCAGTTCTTC
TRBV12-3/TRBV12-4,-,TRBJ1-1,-,CASSRAGIDTEAFF,TGTGCCAGCAGCCGCGCAGGGATTGACACTGAAGCTTTCTTT
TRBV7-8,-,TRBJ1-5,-,CASSLVENQPQHF,TGTGCCAGCAGCCTAGTCGAGAATCAGCCCCAGCATTTT
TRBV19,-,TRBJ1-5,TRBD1,CASGGQVNQPQHF,TGTGCCAGTGGCGGACAGGTCAATCAGCCCCAGCATTTT
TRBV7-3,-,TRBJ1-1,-,CASSSGWRTEAFF,TGTGCCAGCAGCTCCGGTTGGAGGACTGAAGCTTTCTTT
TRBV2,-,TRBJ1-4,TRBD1,CASSEKETGNEKLFF,TGTGCCAGCAGTGAGAAAGAGACAGGGAACGAAAAACTGTTTTTT
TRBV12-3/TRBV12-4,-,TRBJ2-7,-,CASTTLSSLYEQYF,TGTGCCAGCACCACACTATCCTCCCTCTACGAGCAGTACTTC
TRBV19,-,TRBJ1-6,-,CASRSDEALGSPLHF,TGTGCCAGTAGGTCCGACGAGGCCTTAGGTTCACCCCTCCACTTT
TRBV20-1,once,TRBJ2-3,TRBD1,CSAKPRDRADTQYF,TGCAGTGCTAAACCCCGGGACAGGGCAGATACGCAGTATTTT